The 17 T cell receptor beta chains below were found in one sample sequenced in a study of shared clonotypes between healthy human individuals. Here immunoSEQ multiplex PCR was the method, and the copy in TCRdb shows in-frame clones only, minus some. The sample contains hundreds of thousands of clones, around 96% of which appear only once. Naive CD8 cells, CD45RO-negative and positively selected for CCR7, excluded terminally differentiated effector memory CD45RA+ cells. The sequenced sample consisted of naive CD8+ T cells sorted from blood. Receptors were obtained from a woman in her twenties or thirties in good health.

The rearrangement joins TRBV28 to TRBJ2-7; 7 bases line up with TRBD2. CDR3 length: 13 amino acids. Germline V CDR1 and CDR2: MDHEN, SYDVKM. V lost 6 bases to trimming and J lost 5 bases; unmatched junction nucleotides: 7. CDR3: CASSPGLDNEQYF. CDR3 coding DNA: TGTGCCAGCAGCCCCGGACTAGACAACGAGCAGTACTTC. Supplemented by reference TRBV28 and TRBJ2-7, the full variable domain reads DVKVTQSSRYLVKRTGEKVFLECVQDMDHENMFWYRQDPGLGLRLIYFSYDVKMKEKGDIPEGYSVSREKKERFSLILESASTNQTSMYLCASSPGLDNEQYFGPGTRLTVT.

The chain joins TRBV6-6 to TRBJ1-5, with D maybe TRBD1 (5 bases). V was shortened by 0 bases and J by 4 bases, with 10 bases between the two germline ends. CDR1 is MNHNY, CDR2 SVGAGI, per germline (reference sequence). This CDR3 region has 15 residues. The CDR3 is CASSYSLAGNQPQHF. The DNA for the CDR3 is TGTGCCAGCAGTTACTCTTTGGCAGGGAATCAGCCCCAGCATTTT.

The V and J genes are TRBV10-3 and TRBJ2-1; D uncertain. The CDR3 totals 13 residues. Trimming removed 4 bases from V and 5 bases from J, with 9 bases in between. Germline-derived CDR1 and CDR2 are ENHRY and SYGVKD. The CDR3 spells CAISGGVNNEQFF. The CDR3 DNA is TGTGCCATCAGTGGAGGTGTTAACAATGAGCAGTTCTTC.

The V gene is TRBV9, the J gene TRBJ2-7; D gene unclear. This CDR3 is built from 14 residues. Germline V CDR1 and CDR2: SGDLS, YYNGEE. Between the trimmed V and J ends, which lost 0 bases and 0 bases, there was a span of 7 bases. The CDR3 coding sequence is TGTGCCAGCAGCGTAGCTTTAGCCTCCTACGAGCAGTACTTC. Its protein product is CASSVALASYEQYF.

This clone came up once. V is TRBV19 and J is TRBJ1-1, with D unresolved. Trimming took off 4 bases at V and 4 bases at J, with 16 bases between the two ends. CDR1 is LNHDA and CDR2 is SQIVND in the germline V gene (reference sequence). The CDR3 is made up of 15 amino acids. The CDR3 loop is CASSNGARWGTEAFF. CDR3 nucleotide sequence: TGTGCCAGTAGTAATGGCGCTCGTTGGGGCACTGAAGCTTTCTTT.

This clone was counted once. The chain carries TRBV10-3 and TRBJ2-7; no definite D call. The CDR3 contains 16 residues. CDR1 is ENHRY and CDR2 is SYGVKD in the germline V gene. V shed 0 bases and J shed 3 bases, with 15 bases lying between them. CDR3 protein: CAISESEDESFYEQYF. The CDR3 bases are TGTGCCATCAGTGAGTCTGAGGATGAAAGTTTCTACGAGCAGTACTTC.

This chain joins TRBV6-1 and TRBJ2-5; TRBD2 aligns across 9 bases. The CDR3 has 16 residues. CDR1 is MNHNS and CDR2 is SASEGT in the germline V gene. The junction had 9 bases not matched to a gene; V was cut back by 1 base and J by 6 bases. The CDR3 is CASSEGRLAGSQTQYF. DNA for the CDR3: TGTGCCAGCAGTGAAGGAAGGCTAGCGGGATCACAGACCCAGTACTTC.

This chain's CDR3 is CASSRTPRGLGEKLFF. The CDR3 DNA is TGTGCCAGCAGCCGAACCCCCAGGGGCTTGGGCGAAAAACTGTTTTTT. The chain uses TRBV5-8 and TRBJ1-4; the D gene is possibly TRBD1 (6 bases). Trimming took 4 bases from V and 8 from J, leaving 21 bases between them. The CDR3 runs 16 residues. In germline, CDR1 is SGHTS, CDR2 YDEGEE.

The CDR3 region has the DNA TGTGCCAGCAGCAAGGACTTACCGACCGGGGAGCTGTTTTTT. Its protein is CASSKDLPTGELFF. The rearrangement joins TRBV9 to TRBJ2-2, with D perhaps TRBD2 (5 bases). CDR3 size: 14 residues. Trimming pared 4 bases from V and 5 bases from J, leaving 12 bases between. Germline CDR1 SGDLS, CDR2 YYNGEE.

CDR3 loop: CASSQDRGSYEQYF. CDR3 in DNA: TGTGCCAGCAGCCAAGACAGGGGGTCCTACGAGCAGTACTTC. The rearrangement links TRBV4-2 to TRBJ2-7, with 7 positions matching TRBD1. Germline V CDR1 and CDR2: LGHNA, YNFKEQ. The CDR3 sequence is 14 residues long. Germline trimming cut 0 bases from V and 1 base from J; bases unmatched to any gene: 0.

The rearrangement joins TRBV15 to TRBJ2-7; D uncertain. The CDR3 spans 16 residues. The V and J ends lost 1 base and 5 bases respectively, with 18 bases between them. Per the germline V gene, CDR1 is LNHNV and CDR2 is YYDKDF (reference sequence). In DNA form, the CDR3 reads TGTGCCACCAGCAGAGTAAGTTGGGCCCAACTCAACGAGCAGTACTTC. This encodes CATSRVSWAQLNEQYF.

The V gene is TRBV9, the J gene TRBJ2-5; D might be TRBD1 (6 bases). The CDR3 sequence is 15 residues long. CDR1 SGDLS and CDR2 YYNGEE come from the germline V gene. V lost 0 bases and J lost 2, with 11 bases in between. The CDR3 nucleotides read TGTGCCAGCAGCGTAGGCCTGGACAGACAAGAGACCCAGTACTTC. Protein: CASSVGLDRQETQYF.

The table lists this clone with a few counts. The J gene is TRBJ2-2, the V gene TRBV7-9; D not resolved. With 1 base removed from V and 6 bases from J, the gap between germline ends came to 9 bases. CDR1 SEHNR and CDR2 FQNEAQ come from the germline V gene (reference sequence). The CDR3 is 14 amino acids. The CDR3 DNA reads TGTGCCAGCAGCTTAGATCTGGGTTCCGGGGAGCTGTTTTTT. Protein product: CASSLDLGSGELFF. Full variable domain (outside the CDR3, taken from reference TRBV7-9 and TRBJ2-2): DTGVSQNPRHKITKRGQNVTFRCDPISEHNRLYWYRQTLGQGPEFLTYFQNEAQLEKSRLLSDRFSAERPKGSFSTLEIQRTEQGDSAMYLCASSLDLGSGELFFGEGSRLTVL.

The V gene is TRBV9, the J gene TRBJ1-4; D gene uncertain. The CDR3 length is 15 residues. V lost 2 bases, J lost 5 bases, and 13 bases lay in between. The germline V gene has CDR1 SGDLS and CDR2 YYNGEE. The CDR3 region is CASSVLGQPNEKLFF. CDR3 nucleotide sequence: TGTGCCAGCAGCGTCTTAGGTCAGCCGAATGAAAAACTGTTTTTT. The full variable domain, rest sourced from reference TRBV9 and TRBJ1-4, is DSGVTQTPKHLITATGQRVTLRCSPRSGDLSVYWYQQSLDQGLQFLIQYYNGEERAKGNILERFSAQQFPDLHSELNLSSLELGDSALYFCASSVLGQPNEKLFFGSGTQLSVL.

This clone has just a few counts. The gene calls are TRBV20-1 and TRBJ1-1; D is ambiguous. The CDR3 has 11 amino acids. V gave up 3 bases and J gave up 4 bases, with 6 bases separating them. The germline gives CDR1 DFQATT, CDR2 SNEGSKA (reference sequence). This CDR3 is CSASWGTEAFF. The CDR3 region has the DNA TGCAGTGCTAGTTGGGGCACTGAAGCTTTCTTT.

The chain joins TRBV27 to TRBJ1-5; no clear D. The ends were cut back, 5 bases at V and 6 bases at J, with 14 bases in the middle. Germline V CDR1 and CDR2: MNHEY, SMNVEV (reference sequence). The CDR3 spans 14 residues. CDR3 loop: CASSEDPKGQPQHF. CDR3 nucleotide sequence: TGTGCCAGCAGTGAGGATCCAAAGGGTCAGCCCCAGCATTTT.

The chain carries TRBV14 and TRBJ2-1; TRBD2 aligns across 12 bases. The CDR3 totals 15 residues. Germline CDR1 SGHDN, CDR2 FVKESK. V dropped 4 bases and J dropped 6; count of bases not matched to a gene: 4. The CDR3 DNA reads as TGTGCCAGCAGCCGACTAGCGGGAGACCCCAATGAGCAGTTCTTC. Encoded protein: CASSRLAGDPNEQFF.